This T cell receptor (beta chain) was observed in a study of OX40 agonist ivuxolimab in advanced cancers. In the study overall: An agonistic anti-OX40 (CD134) antibody, ivuxolimab, was used to treat the patients. Patients treated during dose escalation were battling hepatocellular carcinoma, melanoma, renal cell or head and neck cancer. General study results and limits: In the 0.1 to 3.0 mg/kg range, CD4+ and CD8+ blood T cells had expanded clonally by week 6. Which antigen the expanded peripheral T cells recognized is unknown.

Germline assignment: CDR1 LNHDA and CDR2 SQIVND (reference sequence). The CDR3 totals 13 residues. The germline V and J ends were trimmed by 4 bases and 7 bases, with 13 bases remaining between them. Profiling relied on immunoSEQ multiplex PCR, and the TCRdb table lists in-frame clones only, not all of them. The data show more than 45,000 clones, with 75% to 90% seen just once and 0.75% held by the top ten. About this clone itself: As yet, its antigen is unknown.

This TCR was recovered from an adult with an advanced solid tumor such as melanoma, head and neck, liver or kidney cancer. The starting material was CD4+ or CD8+ T cells sorted from blood, obtained in a trial of the OX40 agonist ivuxolimab. The V call is TRBV19, the J call TRBJ2-5; D not resolved. The CDR3 nucleotides read TGTGCCAGTAGTACTATCCCGCCAGGGACCCAGTACTTC. Encoded protein: CASSTIPPGTQYF.